These 27 T cell receptor beta chains were all obtained from the same sample, sequenced in a study of blood T cell repertoires in COVID-19. Sequencing was performed with immunoSEQ multiplex PCR; in TCRdb, only in-frame clones are kept and a portion is missing. This table holds 280,000 or so clones, over 75% found once. What was sequenced was peripheral blood. The receptors originated from a woman aged 55-70 years with acute or convalescent COVID-19.

Only one count was recorded for this clone. The chain uses TRBV9 and TRBJ2-2; D is undetermined. V lost 4 bases and J lost 5, with 9 bases in between. Germline CDR1 reads SGDLS; CDR2 reads YYNGEE. There are 13 residues in the CDR3. In DNA, the CDR3 is TGTGCCAGCAGCCCCCCCGAGACCGGGGAGCTGTTTTTT. It encodes CASSPPETGELFF.

This chain links TRBV5-1 with TRBJ1-2; D is unclear. The V gene's germline CDR1 is SGHRS and CDR2 YFSETQ. The CDR3 covers 11 residues. V lost 3 bases and J lost 8, with 8 bases in between. CDR3 DNA sequence: TGCGCCAGCAGCTCAAACCGGGGCTACACCTTC. As protein: CASSSNRGYTF.

This clone was recorded a few times. This chain's CDR3 is CASSSLIASSYNEQFF. DNA of the CDR3: TGTGCCAGCAGCTCACTCATCGCGAGCTCCTACAATGAGCAGTTCTTC. V is TRBV3-1 (or the pseudogene TRBV3-2) and J is TRBJ2-1; D is unresolved. The germline V and J ends were trimmed by 5 bases and 0 bases, with 14 bases remaining between them. The germline CDR1 and CDR2 sequences are LGHDT and YNNKEL (reference sequence). The CDR3 is made up of 16 amino acids.

The V and J genes are TRBV9 and TRBJ2-2, with unresolved D. V was pared by 5 bases and J by 5 bases, with 10 bases between. The CDR3 runs 13 residues. CDR1 and CDR2 (germline): SGDLS, YYNGEE. The CDR3 DNA reads as TGTGCCAGCAGAGAAACGGTAACCGGGGAGCTGTTTTTT. Amino acid sequence: CASRETVTGELFF.

The gene calls are TRBV7-9 and TRBJ1-2; TRBD1 is a possible D gene (5 bases). The V and J ends lost 7 bases and 7 bases respectively, with 19 bases between them. From germline, CDR1 is SEHNR and CDR2 FQNEAQ (reference sequence). This CDR3 has 14 residues. CDR3 amino acids: CASTRWGEAGGYTF. Here the CDR3 DNA reads TGTGCCAGCACAAGGTGGGGGGAAGCTGGTGGCTACACCTTC.

This chain uses TRBV28 with TRBJ2-7; 8 bases fit TRBD1. CDR3 length: 14 amino acids. The J segment lost 2 bases and the V segment lost 3 bases, leaving 3 bases of the junction unmatched. From germline, CDR1 is MDHEN and CDR2 SYDVKM. The CDR3 spells CASSLAGGPYEQYF. CDR3 nucleotides: TGTGCCAGCAGTTTGGCAGGGGGCCCCTACGAGCAGTACTTC.

The CDR3 is CASSWDRGKETQYF. CDR3 sequence (DNA): TGTGCCAGCAGCTGGGACAGGGGGAAGGAGACCCAGTACTTC. The chain is built from TRBV5-5 and TRBJ2-5; 11 bases are a match to TRBD1. Per germline, CDR1 SGHKS and CDR2 YYEKEE (reference sequence). The CDR3 has 14 residues. The junction had 3 bases not matched to a gene; V was cut back by 3 bases and J by 5 bases.

The chain employs TRBV28 and TRBJ1-4; TRBD1 matches 9 bases. Losses at the gene ends were 6 bases for V and 10 bases for J; bases not matched to a gene: 9. CDR1 and CDR2 (germline): MDHEN, SYDVKM. The CDR3 covers 14 residues. CDR3 sequence reads: CASSSGQGRGKLFF. The DNA for the CDR3 is TGTGCCAGCAGCTCGGGACAGGGAAGGGGAAAACTGTTTTTT.

The gene calls are TRBV4-3 and TRBJ2-1, with 10 positions matching TRBD2. There are 17 residues in the CDR3. Per the germline V gene, CDR1 is LGHNA and CDR2 is YSLEER. V shed 0 bases, J shed 7 bases, and the junction held 9 bases outside the gene matches. DNA for the CDR3: TGCGCCAGCAGCCAAGATTATCCTAGCGGGAGTTGGAATGAGCAGTTCTTC. It specifies CASSQDYPSGSWNEQFF.

The rearrangement joins TRBV5-1 to TRBJ1-4; D is perhaps TRBD1 (5 bases). V was cut by 0 bases and J by 5 bases, with 11 bases left in between. The germline V gene encodes CDR1 SGHRS and CDR2 YFSETQ. The CDR3 runs to 15 residues. The CDR3 bases are TGCGCCAGCAGCTTGGTCTTTAGGGGAAATGAAAAACTGTTTTTT. Amino acids: CASSLVFRGNEKLFF.

The chain has TRBV2 and TRBJ1-1; D not resolved. Trimming pared 6 bases from V and 8 bases from J, leaving 7 bases between. CDR3 length: 10 residues. Germline CDR1 is SNHLY and CDR2 is FYNNEI. The chain's CDR3 is CASRGQEAFF. The CDR3, as DNA: TGTGCCAGCAGGGGCCAGGAAGCTTTCTTT.

The gene calls are TRBV7-8 and TRBJ1-4; 10 bases match TRBD1. CDR3 size: 18 residues. Per the germline V gene, CDR1 is SGHVS and CDR2 is FQNEAQ. Trimming at V came to 0 bases and at J to 2 bases, leaving 6 bases not matched to a gene. The CDR3: CASSLAATGGATNEKLFF. In DNA, the CDR3 is TGTGCCAGCAGCTTAGCCGCGACAGGGGGCGCTACTAATGAAAAACTGTTTTTT.

This rearrangement joins TRBV27 to TRBJ1-6, with 11 positions matching TRBD1. The CDR3 consists of 14 residues. V lost 5 bases, J lost 12 bases, and 6 bases stayed unmatched. Germline lookup yields CDR1 MNHEY and CDR2 SMNVEV (reference sequence). CDR3 in amino acids: CASSNRDRGEPLHF. The CDR3, as DNA: TGTGCCAGCAGTAACCGGGACAGGGGGGAACCCCTCCACTTT.

The V and J genes are TRBV6-5 and TRBJ1-5; D unresolved. In germline, CDR1 is MNHEY, CDR2 SVGAGI. The CDR3 is 14 residues long. V lost 1 base, J lost 0 bases, and 4 bases lay in between. CDR3 residues: CASSYFHSNQPQHF. Written as DNA, the CDR3 is TGTGCCAGCAGTTACTTCCATAGCAATCAGCCCCAGCATTTT.

This clone has just one count. The chain is built from TRBV12-3 or TRBV12-4 and TRBJ2-7; D perhaps matches TRBD1 (6 bases). The CDR3 runs to 13 residues. V was trimmed by 6 bases and J by 1 base, leaving 10 bases between them. The CDR3 sequence: CASRTQGSYEQYF. CDR3 in DNA: TGTGCCAGCAGAACACAGGGATCCTACGAGCAGTACTTC.

The CDR3 spells CASSQGQGASFTEAFF. The CDR3, as DNA: TGCGCCAGCAGCCAGGGACAGGGGGCCTCGTTCACTGAAGCTTTCTTT. The chain recombines TRBV4-1 with TRBJ1-1; 12 bases fit TRBD1. The CDR3 covers 16 residues. V lost 3 bases, J lost 4 bases, and 6 bases stayed unmatched. Germline CDR1 and CDR2: MGHRA and YSYEKL.

The rearrangement joins TRBV2 to TRBJ1-1; D is possibly TRBD1 (5 bases). This CDR3 spans 14 amino acids. Per the germline V gene, CDR1 is SNHLY and CDR2 is FYNNEI. The V end lost 2 bases, the J end lost 0 bases, and 7 bases lay between the germline ends. The CDR3 coding sequence is TGTGCCAGCAGTGAATCAGGGTTGAACACTGAAGCTTTCTTT. Amino acids: CASSESGLNTEAFF. Full variable domain (rest looked up from reference TRBV2 and TRBJ1-1): EPEVTQTPSHQVTQMGQEVILRCVPISNHLYFYWYRQILGQKVEFLVSFYNNEISEKSEIFDDQFSVERPDGSNFTLKIRSTKLEDSAMYFCASSESGLNTEAFFGQGTRLTVV.

The chain joins TRBV11-2 to TRBJ1-1, with a tentative D call TRBD1 (5 bases). The CDR3 totals 16 residues. CDR1 is SGHAT and CDR2 is FQNNGV in the germline V gene. The germline V and J ends were trimmed by 5 bases and 2 bases, with 18 bases remaining between them. The CDR3 DNA reads TGTGCCAGCAGCACCCTGGGGGGGATCCCTAACACTGAAGCTTTCTTT. It is translated as CASSTLGGIPNTEAFF.

The gene calls are TRBV19 and TRBJ1-5; weak D call: TRBD1 (6 bases). The CDR3 runs to 12 residues. Germline lookup yields CDR1 LNHDA and CDR2 SQIVND (reference sequence). With 5 bases removed from V and 6 bases from J, the gap between germline ends came to 8 bases. The CDR3 loop is CASSPDSQPQHF. The CDR3 DNA reads as TGTGCCAGTAGTCCGGACAGTCAGCCCCAGCATTTT.

The gene calls are TRBV29-1 and TRBJ1-2, with 7 bases lining up with TRBD1. V dropped 3 bases and J dropped 4; count of bases not matched to a gene: 8. Per the germline V gene, CDR1 is SQVTM and CDR2 is ANQGSEA. CDR3 length: 14 amino acids. CDR3 sequence reads: CSVDRAGGGYGYTF. CDR3 sequence (DNA): TGCAGCGTTGATAGGGCAGGGGGAGGCTATGGCTACACCTTC.

The chain uses TRBV28 and TRBJ2-7; 9 nucleotides line up with TRBD1. The V gene end was trimmed by 4 bases and the J gene end by 5 bases; junction bases not matched to a gene: 9. The CDR3 covers 15 residues. Germline CDR1 reads MDHEN; CDR2 reads SYDVKM. CDR3 sequence reads: CASSSLTRTGDEQYF. The CDR3 bases are TGTGCCAGCAGTTCGTTAACTCGGACAGGGGACGAGCAGTACTTC.

The genes are TRBV4-3 and TRBJ1-5; 8 bases map to TRBD1. CDR1 and CDR2 (germline): LGHNA, YSLEER. CDR3 length: 16 residues. Trimming at V came to 0 bases and at J to 3 bases, leaving 4 bases not matched to a gene. The CDR3 loop is CASSQDTQGDNQPQHF. The CDR3 region has the DNA TGCGCCAGCAGCCAAGATACACAGGGGGACAATCAGCCCCAGCATTTT.

This clone was found once. V gene TRBV4-3 combines with J gene TRBJ2-1; tentatively, D is TRBD2 (5 bases). CDR3 length: 13 residues. Germline lookup yields CDR1 LGHNA and CDR2 YSLEER. Trimming left V 3 bases short and J 9 bases short, with 12 bases between. The CDR3 bases are TGCGCCAGCAGCCAGGACTCGGGGATTGAGCAGTTCTTC. Residues: CASSQDSGIEQFF.

V usage is TRBV4-2 and J usage is TRBJ1-2; unclear D gene. There are 15 residues in the CDR3. V dropped 0 bases and J dropped 4 bases, with 12 bases sitting between them. Germline CDR1 LGHNA, CDR2 YNFKEQ. CDR3 sequence (DNA): TGTGCCAGCAGCCAAGATACTGTGGTTATCTATGGCTACACCTTC. It specifies CASSQDTVVIYGYTF.

This clone was observed once. The rearrangement uses TRBV5-6 and TRBJ2-7, with 10 bases fitting TRBD2. This CDR3 spans 15 amino acids. The V gene end was trimmed by 1 base and the J gene end by 0 bases; junction bases not matched to a gene: 1. The germline CDR1 and CDR2 sequences are SGHDT and YYEEEE. CDR3 in DNA: TGTGCCAGCAGCTTGACTAGCGGGGCCTCCTACGAGCAGTACTTC. Its translation is CASSLTSGASYEQYF.

The V and J genes are TRBV2 and TRBJ1-3; D gene ambiguous. The CDR3 length is 13 residues. Trimming removed 4 bases from V and 1 base from J, with 5 bases in between. Germline V gives CDR1 SNHLY, CDR2 FYNNEI. CDR3 DNA: TGTGCCAGCAGTGTATATTCTGGAAACACCATATATTTT. Its protein is CASSVYSGNTIYF. The whole variable domain, remainder taken from reference TRBV2 and TRBJ1-3, is EPEVTQTPSHQVTQMGQEVILRCVPISNHLYFYWYRQILGQKVEFLVSFYNNEISEKSEIFDDQFSVERPDGSNFTLKIRSTKLEDSAMYFCASSVYSGNTIYFGEGSWLTVV.

This clone has just a few counts. J is TRBJ2-1 and V is TRBV7-9; 7 positions match TRBD2. The CDR3 loop spans 17 amino acids. With 3 bases clipped from V and 1 base from J, the junction kept 9 bases outside the gene matches. CDR1 is SEHNR and CDR2 is FQNEAQ in the germline V gene (reference sequence). The CDR3 region is CASSLSAGKQSYNEQFF. The CDR3 DNA reads TGTGCCAGCAGCTTGTCAGCGGGAAAACAATCCTACAATGAGCAGTTCTTC. Full variable domain (remainder filled in from reference TRBV7-9 and TRBJ2-1): DTGVSQNPRHKITKRGQNVTFRCDPISEHNRLYWYRQTLGQGPEFLTYFQNEAQLEKSRLLSDRFSAERPKGSFSTLEIQRTEQGDSAMYLCASSLSAGKQSYNEQFFGPGTRLTVL.